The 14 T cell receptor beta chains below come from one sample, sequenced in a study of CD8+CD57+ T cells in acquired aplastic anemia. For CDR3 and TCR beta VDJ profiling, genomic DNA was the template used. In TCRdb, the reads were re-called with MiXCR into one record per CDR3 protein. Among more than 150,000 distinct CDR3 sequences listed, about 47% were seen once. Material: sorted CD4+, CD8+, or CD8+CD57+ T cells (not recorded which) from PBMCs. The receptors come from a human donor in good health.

DNA for the CDR3: TGCGCCAGCAGCATCCTAGCGGGGACTAGAGATACGCAGTATTTT. It encodes CASSILAGTRDTQYF. The chain employs TRBV5-1 and TRBJ2-3, with TRBD2 identical over 9 bases. This CDR3 has 15 amino acids. The J segment lost 5 bases and the V segment lost 4 bases, leaving 8 bases of the junction unmatched. Germline lookup yields CDR1 SGHRS and CDR2 YFSETQ. Complete variable domain (other parts from reference TRBV5-1 and TRBJ2-3): KAGVTQTPRYLIKTRGQQVTLSCSPISGHRSVSWYQQTPGQGLQFLFEYFSETQRNKGNFPGRFSGRQFSNSRSEMNVSTLELGDSALYLCASSILAGTRDTQYFGPGTRLTVL.

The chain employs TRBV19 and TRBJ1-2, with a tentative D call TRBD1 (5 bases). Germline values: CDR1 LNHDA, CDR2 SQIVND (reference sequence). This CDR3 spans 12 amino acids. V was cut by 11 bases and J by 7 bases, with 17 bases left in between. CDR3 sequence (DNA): TGTGCCGCGCGGGGCATTCATGGTGGCTACACCTTC. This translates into CAARGIHGGYTF.

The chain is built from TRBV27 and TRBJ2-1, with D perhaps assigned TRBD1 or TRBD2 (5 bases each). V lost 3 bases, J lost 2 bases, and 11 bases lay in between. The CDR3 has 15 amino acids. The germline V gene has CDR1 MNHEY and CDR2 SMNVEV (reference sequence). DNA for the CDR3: TGTGCCAGCAGTTTTAGCGAGGGGCCCTACAATGAGCAGTTCTTC. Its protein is CASSFSEGPYNEQFF.

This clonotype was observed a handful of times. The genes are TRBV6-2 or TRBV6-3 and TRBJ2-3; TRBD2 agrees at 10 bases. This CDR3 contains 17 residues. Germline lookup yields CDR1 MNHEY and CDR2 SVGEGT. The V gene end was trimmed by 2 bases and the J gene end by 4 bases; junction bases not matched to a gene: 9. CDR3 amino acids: CASSYGALAGVADTQYF. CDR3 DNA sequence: TGTGCCAGCAGTTACGGGGCCCTAGCGGGAGTTGCAGATACGCAGTATTTT.

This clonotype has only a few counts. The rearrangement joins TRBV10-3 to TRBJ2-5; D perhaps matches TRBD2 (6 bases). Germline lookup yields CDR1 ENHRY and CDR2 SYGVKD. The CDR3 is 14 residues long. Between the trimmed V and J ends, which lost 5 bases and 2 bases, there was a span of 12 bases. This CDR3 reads CAISPSGGQETQYF. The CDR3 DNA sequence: TGTGCCATCAGTCCTAGTGGGGGGCAAGAGACCCAGTACTTC.

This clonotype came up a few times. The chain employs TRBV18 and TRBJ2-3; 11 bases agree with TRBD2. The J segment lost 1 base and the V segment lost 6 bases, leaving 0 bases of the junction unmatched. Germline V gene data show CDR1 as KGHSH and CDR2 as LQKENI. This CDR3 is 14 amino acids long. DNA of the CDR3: TGTGCCAGCTCTAGCGGGGGGGGCACAGATACGCAGTATTTT. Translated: CASSSGGGTDTQYF. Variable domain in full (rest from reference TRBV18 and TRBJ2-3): NAGVMQNPRHLVRRRGQEARLRCSPMKGHSHVYWYRQLPEEGLKFMVYLQKENIIDESGMPKERFSAEFPKEGPSILRIQQVVRGDSAAYFCASSSGGGTDTQYFGPGTRLTVL.

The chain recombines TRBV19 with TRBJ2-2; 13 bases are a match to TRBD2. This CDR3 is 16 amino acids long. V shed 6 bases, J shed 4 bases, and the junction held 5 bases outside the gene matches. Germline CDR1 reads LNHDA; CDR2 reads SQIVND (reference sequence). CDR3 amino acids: CASRRTSGGGTGELFF. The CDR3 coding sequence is TGTGCCAGTAGGAGGACTAGCGGGGGAGGCACCGGGGAGCTGTTTTTT.

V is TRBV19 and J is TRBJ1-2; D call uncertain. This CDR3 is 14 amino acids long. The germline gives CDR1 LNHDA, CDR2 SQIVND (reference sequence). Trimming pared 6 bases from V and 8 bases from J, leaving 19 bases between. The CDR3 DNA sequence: TGTGCCAGTAGAAACCCTCCGGCAGCGGGGGGCTACACCTTC. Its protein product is CASRNPPAAGGYTF.

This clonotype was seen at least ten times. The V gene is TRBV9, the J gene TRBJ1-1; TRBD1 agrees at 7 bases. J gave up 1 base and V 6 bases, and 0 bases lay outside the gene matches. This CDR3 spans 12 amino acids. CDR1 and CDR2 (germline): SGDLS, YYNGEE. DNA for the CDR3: TGTGCCAGCAAGGGGGCGAACACTGAAGCTTTCTTT. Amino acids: CASKGANTEAFF.

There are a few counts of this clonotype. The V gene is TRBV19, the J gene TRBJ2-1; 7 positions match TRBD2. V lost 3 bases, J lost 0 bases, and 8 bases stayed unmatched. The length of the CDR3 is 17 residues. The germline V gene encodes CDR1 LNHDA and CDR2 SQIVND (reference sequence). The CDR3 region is CASSMAGVVSSYNEQFF. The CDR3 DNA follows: TGTGCCAGTAGTATGGCGGGGGTGGTGAGCTCCTACAATGAGCAGTTCTTC.

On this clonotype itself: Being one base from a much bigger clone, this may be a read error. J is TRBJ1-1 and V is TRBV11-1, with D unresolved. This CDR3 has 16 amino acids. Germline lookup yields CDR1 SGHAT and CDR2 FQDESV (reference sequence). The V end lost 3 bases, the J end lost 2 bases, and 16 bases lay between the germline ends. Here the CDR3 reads CASSLVGRPINTEAFF. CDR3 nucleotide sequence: TGTGCCAGCAGCTTGGTAGGCAGGCCAATTAACACTGAAGCTTTCTTT.

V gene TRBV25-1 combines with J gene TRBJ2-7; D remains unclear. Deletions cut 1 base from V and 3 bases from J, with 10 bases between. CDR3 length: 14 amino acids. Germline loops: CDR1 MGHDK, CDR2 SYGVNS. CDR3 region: CASSESASYYEQYF. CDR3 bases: TGTGCCAGCAGTGAATCGGCCAGTTACTACGAGCAGTACTTC.

The CDR3 DNA is TGTGCCAGCAGCTTGGTGCTCGGGCGCGGCTACACCTTC. Its protein product is CASSLVLGRGYTF. J is TRBJ1-2 and V is TRBV5-8; D not resolved. Germline V gives CDR1 SGHTS, CDR2 YDEGEE. This CDR3 has 13 amino acids. The V end lost 0 bases, the J end lost 8 bases, and 11 bases lay between the germline ends.

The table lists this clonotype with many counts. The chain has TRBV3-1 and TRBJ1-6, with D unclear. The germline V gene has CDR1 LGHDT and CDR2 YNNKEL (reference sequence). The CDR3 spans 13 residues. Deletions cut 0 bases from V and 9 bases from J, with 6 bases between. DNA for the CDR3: TGTGCCAGCAGCCAAGATACGAGTTCACCCCTCCACTTT. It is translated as CASSQDTSSPLHF.